Detailed here is one T cell receptor beta chain. These data belong to a study of blood T cell repertoires in COVID-19. Study in general: Donors of Cohort 3 who recovered were those that had two negative PCRs, clearance, or symptom resolution. Both acute and convalescent COVID-19 samples were obtained from the United States, Italy and Spain.

The authors' processing: Amplification from reference gene primers served as the basis for estimated nucleated cell counts. The protocol was immunoSEQ multiplex PCR, while the TCRdb copy is restricted to in-frame clones and leaves out a portion. V, J and clone size derive from that table, while D and trimming were established from the DNA sequence. The sample includes 350,000 to 400,000 clones, over 75% seen only once; the top ten take more than 1.5%. Enrolled through a virtual design, the participants were between about 18 and 100 years of age and came from about two dozen US areas. The CDR3 totals 13 residues. Germline V CDR1 and CDR2: MGHDK, SYGVNS. V lost 10 bases, J lost 10 bases, and 14 bases stayed unmatched.

This receptor was obtained from a man aged 35 to 55 in a cohort exposed to, infected with or recovered from COVID-19 (not recorded which). Sequenced input: PBMCs or T cells enriched from blood (not recorded which). V usage is TRBV25-1 and J usage is TRBJ1-1, with 8 bases aligning to TRBD1. CDR3 protein: CATGGRGQFLAFF. CDR3 in DNA: TGTGCCACAGGGGGCCGGGGGCAGTTTTTAGCTTTCTTT.